Listed here are 13 T cell receptor beta chains from one sample, sequenced in a study of blood T cells in healthy people across ages. Through a sample-barcoded 5' primer and a J-beta primer mix, a second PCR was run for roughly 6 to 11 cycles. TCRdb passed the 5' RACE reads through MiXCR, listing each CDR3 protein once. The table lists roughly 1 million distinct CDR3 sequences, less than 25% of them singletons. This sample was shared with a second study, whose subject was T cells of mothers and their children.

Sequencing input: blood. The origin of the receptors is a girl aged 2-9 years in good health.

CDR3 protein: CASSPWTSGILNEQFF. In DNA form, the CDR3 reads TGCGCCAGCAGCCCCTGGACTAGCGGGATCCTCAATGAGCAGTTCTTC. The chain links TRBV5-1 to TRBJ2-1, with TRBD2 matching over 12 bases. Germline CDR1 and CDR2: SGHRS and YFSETQ. This CDR3 has 16 residues. V lost 4 bases, J lost 6 bases, and 8 bases stayed unmatched.

This clonotype was found a few times. V usage is TRBV12-5 and J usage is TRBJ2-2, with D perhaps matching TRBD1 (5 bases). Germline CDR1 LGHNT, CDR2 FRNRAP. The CDR3 is 18 amino acids. The V and J ends lost 2 bases and 0 bases respectively, with 16 bases between them. The CDR3 spells CASGLNSKTETNTGELFF. In nucleotides, the CDR3 is TGTGCTAGTGGTTTGAATTCTAAGACAGAAACGAACACCGGGGAGCTGTTTTTT.

J is TRBJ2-3 and V is TRBV10-3; perhaps TRBD1 as D (5 bases). V was trimmed by 2 bases and J by 4 bases, leaving 13 bases between them. CDR3 length: 15 residues. CDR1 and CDR2 from the germline V gene are ENHRY and SYGVKD. This CDR3 is CAISERQGSADTQYF. The CDR3 coding sequence is TGTGCCATCAGTGAGCGGCAGGGATCCGCAGATACGCAGTATTTT.

This clonotype appeared a few times. The chain recombines TRBV5-5 with TRBJ1-1, with TRBD1 as a possible D gene (6 bases). The CDR3 is 15 amino acids. The germline V and J ends were trimmed by 0 bases and 11 bases, with 20 bases remaining between them. Per the germline V gene, CDR1 is SGHKS and CDR2 is YYEKEE (reference sequence). For the CDR3, the DNA is TGTGCCAGCAGCTTGGATGGGGGGCGAAGACTTCAGGCTTTCTTT. It is translated as CASSLDGGRRLQAFF.

The chain recombines TRBV19 with TRBJ2-2; D gene unclear. CDR3 size: 14 residues. V dropped 6 bases and J dropped 8 bases, with 16 bases sitting between them. Germline assignment: CDR1 LNHDA and CDR2 SQIVND (reference sequence). CDR3 sequence: CASSNSGVLGELFF. CDR3 bases: TGTGCCAGTAGCAATAGTGGCGTTTTGGGGGAGCTGTTTTTT.

The V and J genes are TRBV20-1 and TRBJ1-4; D gene ambiguous. The CDR3 has 13 amino acids. The V gene lost 3 bases and the J gene lost 7 bases, with 12 bases spanning the gap. Germline CDR1 reads DFQATT; CDR2 reads SNEGSKA (reference sequence). For the CDR3, the DNA is TGCAGTGCTAGTGCAAGGGAGGGTGAAAAACTGTTTTTT. Protein product: CSASAREGEKLFF.

This clonotype was found a few times. This chain uses TRBV6-5 with TRBJ1-1, with D unclear. Germline V gives CDR1 MNHEY, CDR2 SVGAGI. This CDR3 comprises 14 residues. Trimming removed 6 bases at V and 2 bases at J, with 13 bases between. CDR3 region: CASRTTLRNTEAFF. In DNA form, the CDR3 reads TGTGCCAGCAGAACCACCCTTCGTAACACTGAAGCTTTCTTT.

This clonotype came up a few times. At one end the junction does not follow the germline gene, possibly because of a read error. J is TRBJ2-1 and V is TRBV23-1, with D possibly TRBD2 on 5 matching bases. TRBV23-1 is identified as an open reading frame with a role that is uncertain. The CDR3 is 11 residues long. CDR3 region: CASRLRLGKYF. CDR3 bases: TGCGCCAGCAGACTCCGACTCGGGAAGTACTTC.

The gene calls are TRBV10-1 and TRBJ1-5, with D unresolved. The V gene lost 1 base and the J gene lost 7 bases, with 8 bases spanning the gap. The CDR3 is 13 amino acids. Germline V gene lookup returns CDR1 WNHNN and CDR2 SYGVQD (reference sequence). CDR3: CASSEFDGQPQHF. The CDR3, as DNA: TGCGCCAGCAGTGAGTTCGACGGGCAGCCCCAGCATTTT.

This clonotype was seen only a few times. One end of the junction is discordant with germline, which a read error may explain. This chain uses TRBV10-2 with TRBJ2-7; 7 nucleotides line up with TRBD2. The last part of the DNA fits TRBJ2-4 better; the J call may be wrong. Germline CDR1 reads WSHSY; CDR2 reads SAAADI. This CDR3 contains 17 residues. In DNA, the CDR3 is TGCACCAGCAGTGAGTCCCTTCGCTGGAGCGGGGTGAACATTCAGTACTTC. The encoded protein is CTSSESLRWSGVNIQYF.

J is TRBJ1-2 and V is TRBV28, with a tentative D call TRBD1 (5 bases). The CDR3 sequence is 15 residues long. Germline CDR1 and CDR2: MDHEN and SYDVKM. V dropped 4 bases and J dropped 1 base, with 13 bases sitting between them. The CDR3 coding sequence is TGTGCCAGCAGTTCTCGAATGGGACTTAACTATGGCTACACCTTC. Its protein is CASSSRMGLNYGYTF.

This clonotype has just a few counts. V is TRBV29-1 and J is TRBJ2-1; D call uncertain. Germline V gene sequence: CDR1 SQVTM, CDR2 ANQGSEA. The CDR3 covers 11 residues. Trimming took 7 bases from V and 10 from J, leaving 14 bases between them. CDR3 protein: CSGQLAQEQFF. For the CDR3, the DNA is TGCAGCGGCCAACTGGCCCAAGAGCAGTTCTTC.

This clonotype has more than one count but fewer than ten. The chain uses TRBV28 and TRBJ2-1, with D uncertain. The J call may be mistaken, given a closer DNA end match to TRBJ2-5. This CDR3 has 13 residues. The germline gives CDR1 MDHEN, CDR2 SYDVKM. This CDR3 is CASNLPGEETQYF. CDR3 sequence (DNA): TGTGCCAGCAATCTCCCGGGCGAAGAGACCCAGTACTTC.